This entry lists 27 T cell receptor beta chains sequenced from one sample in a study of PD-1 blockade in classical Hodgkin lymphoma. Profiling relied on immunoSEQ multiplex PCR, and the TCRdb table lists in-frame clones only, not all of them. In the table there are about 64,000 clones, roughly 92% of which are singletons. Time point defined: cycle 4 day 1 (C4D1), after 5 to 7 weeks of nivolumab. Each of the patients experienced relapse following autologous stem cell transplantation, and their brentuximab vedotin exposure differed. The sample in question was peripheral blood mononuclear cells (PBMCs), obtained before the fourth cycle of nivolumab. The receptors stem from a human donor with classical Hodgkin lymphoma.

V is TRBV7-9 and J is TRBJ2-1, with TRBD1 matching over 7 bases. V shed 4 bases, J shed 4 bases, and the junction held 16 bases outside the gene matches. Germline CDR1 SEHNR, CDR2 FQNEAQ (reference sequence). The CDR3 is 18 amino acids. The CDR3 coding sequence is TGTGCCAGCAGCTCGACGACGCTTCCGGGACAGCCTTACAATGAGCAGTTCTTC. Its protein is CASSSTTLPGQPYNEQFF.

The chain couples TRBV18 to TRBJ1-4, with a weak D call TRBD1 (5 bases). Trimming shortened V by 2 bases and J by 0 bases, and 16 bases separated the two germline ends. The CDR3 has 18 residues. Germline V gene lookup returns CDR1 KGHSH and CDR2 LQKENI. The DNA for the CDR3 is TGTGCCAGCTCACCAGCTGAGGGACTTTTTGCAACTAATGAAAAACTGTTTTTT. This gives the protein CASSPAEGLFATNEKLFF.

The gene calls are TRBV6-1 and TRBJ1-3; D ambiguous. V was clipped by 6 bases and J by 0 bases, with 6 bases between them. Looked up from germline, CDR1 is MNHNS and CDR2 is SASEGT. The CDR3 is 13 residues long. The CDR3 DNA reads as TGTGCCAGCAGGACCAGCTCTGGAAACACCATATATTTT. The encoded protein is CASRTSSGNTIYF.

This chain's CDR3 is CASSEWGYNEQFF. The CDR3 DNA reads as TGTGCCAGCAGTGAATGGGGCTACAATGAGCAGTTCTTC. The chain employs TRBV6-1 and TRBJ2-1; D is uncertain. From germline, CDR1 is MNHNS and CDR2 SASEGT. V was clipped by 2 bases and J by 3 bases, with 5 bases between them. This CDR3 spans 13 amino acids.

A single count supports this clone. CDR3 residues: CASSPTLSSGANVLTF. The CDR3 DNA reads as TGTGCCAGCTCACCTACGTTGTCCTCTGGGGCCAACGTCCTGACTTTC. The chain uses TRBV18 and TRBJ2-6; D call uncertain. V lost 3 bases and J 0 bases, leaving 9 bases between the germline ends. The CDR3 sequence is 16 residues long. From germline, CDR1 is KGHSH and CDR2 LQKENI.

This clone was seen a few times. V is TRBV7-8 and J is TRBJ2-3; D is uncertain. This CDR3 spans 13 amino acids. The V end was cut by 2 bases, the J end by 3 bases, with 6 bases between. The germline V gene has CDR1 SGHVS and CDR2 FQNEAQ. The CDR3 reads CASSLMGTDTQYF. CDR3 DNA sequence: TGTGCCAGCAGCTTAATGGGGACAGATACGCAGTATTTT.

This clone was counted only a few times. In the same sample, other DNA sequences code for this CDR3. This sequence joins TRBV27 and TRBJ2-7, with TRBD1 matching over 7 bases. The CDR3 contains 13 residues. Germline V gene lookup returns CDR1 MNHEY and CDR2 SMNVEV (reference sequence). Trimming took 3 bases from V and 4 from J; bases not matched to a gene: 3. CDR3 DNA sequence: TGTGCCAGCAGTTTCGGCAGGGGGTACGAGCAGTACTTC. Protein: CASSFGRGYEQYF.

The chain carries TRBV6-5 and TRBJ1-4; no clear D. The CDR3 is made up of 13 amino acids. V was trimmed by 2 bases and J by 7 bases, leaving 8 bases between them. The germline gives CDR1 MNHEY, CDR2 SVGAGI. The DNA of the CDR3 is TGTGCCAGCAGTTACGGGAGGGTTGAAAAACTGTTTTTT. Translated, it gives CASSYGRVEKLFF.

The V call is TRBV6-6, the J call TRBJ2-1; TRBD2 agrees at 12 bases. The CDR3 has 14 amino acids. Germline assignment: CDR1 MNHNY and CDR2 SVGAGI (reference sequence). After removal of 11 bases from V and 5 bases from J, the junction contained 7 bases not matched to a gene. The CDR3 sequence is CAVRLAGDHNEQFF. DNA of the CDR3: TGTGCCGTCCGACTAGCGGGAGACCACAATGAGCAGTTCTTC.

The rearrangement links TRBV6-1 to TRBJ2-2; D gene ambiguous. V was pared by 4 bases and J by 0 bases, with 9 bases between. Germline CDR1 MNHNS, CDR2 SASEGT. The CDR3 has 15 residues. CDR3 sequence reads: CASSVRNANTGELFF. CDR3 nucleotides: TGTGCCAGCAGTGTCAGGAACGCGAACACCGGGGAGCTGTTTTTT.

The chain employs TRBV5-1 and TRBJ2-1, with TRBD2 matching 10 bases. The germline V gene has CDR1 SGHRS and CDR2 YFSETQ. V dropped 1 base and J dropped 0; count of bases not matched to a gene: 13. The CDR3 is 20 amino acids. The CDR3: CASSLWGSSGGSSSYNEQFF. CDR3 DNA sequence: TGCGCCAGCAGCTTGTGGGGATCTAGCGGGGGCAGTAGCTCCTACAATGAGCAGTTCTTC.

V is TRBV28 and J is TRBJ1-4, with TRBD1 matching 7 bases. From germline, CDR1 is MDHEN and CDR2 SYDVKM. Unmatched junction bases numbered 7, after V lost 3 bases and J lost 0 bases. The CDR3 covers 17 residues. This CDR3 reads CASSFPTGKATNEKLFF. In nucleotides, the CDR3 is TGTGCCAGCAGTTTTCCGACAGGGAAAGCAACTAATGAAAAACTGTTTTTT.

The chain joins TRBV9 to TRBJ1-4; D perhaps matches TRBD1 (6 bases). The germline V gene encodes CDR1 SGDLS and CDR2 YYNGEE. Trimming removed 4 bases at V and 0 bases at J, with 10 bases between. The CDR3 has 15 amino acids. CDR3 residues: CASSPGQSTNEKLFF. The DNA for the CDR3 is TGTGCCAGCAGCCCCGGACAGTCAACTAATGAAAAACTGTTTTTT.

The V gene is TRBV4-1, the J gene TRBJ2-3, with D hard to call. CDR1 and CDR2 (germline): MGHRA, YSYEKL. The CDR3 loop spans 11 amino acids. V dropped 0 bases and J dropped 7 bases, with 2 bases sitting between them. The CDR3 bases are TGCGCCAGCAGCCAAGAATATACGCAGTATTTT. It is translated as CASSQEYTQYF.

The chain couples TRBV2 to TRBJ2-6; D unresolved. V gave up 5 bases and J gave up 4 bases, with 9 bases separating them. The CDR3 loop spans 14 amino acids. Germline CDR1 reads SNHLY; CDR2 reads FYNNEI. The CDR3, as DNA: TGTGCCAGCAGTCTGCTCGGGGGGGCCAACGTCCTGACTTTC. Translating gives CASSLLGGANVLTF.

This chain links TRBV2 with TRBJ1-3, with 7 nucleotides matching TRBD1. The germline V gene encodes CDR1 SNHLY and CDR2 FYNNEI. The CDR3 has 16 residues. V dropped 3 bases and J dropped 4; count of bases not matched to a gene: 9. The CDR3 protein is CASSDPRQGPGNTIYF. The DNA of the CDR3 is TGTGCCAGCAGTGACCCCAGACAGGGCCCAGGAAACACCATATATTTT.

The genes are TRBV5-1 and TRBJ1-1, with D possibly matching TRBD1 (5 bases). The V gene's germline CDR1 is SGHRS and CDR2 YFSETQ. Trimming shortened V by 0 bases and J by 11 bases, and 11 bases separated the two germline ends. The CDR3 contains 12 residues. CDR3 amino acids: CASSLAGGSAFF. CDR3 in DNA: TGCGCCAGCAGCTTGGCCGGGGGGAGTGCTTTCTTT.

This clone came up a few times. The chain links TRBV7-9 to TRBJ2-2; the D gene is possibly TRBD1 (6 bases). The V gene's germline CDR1 is SEHNR and CDR2 FQNEAQ (reference sequence). This CDR3 has 14 residues. Trimming removed 5 bases from V and 6 bases from J, with 13 bases in between. The CDR3 sequence is CASSTSGVSGELFF. The CDR3 DNA reads as TGTGCCAGCAGCACATCAGGGGTTTCCGGGGAGCTGTTTTTT.

J is TRBJ2-5 and V is TRBV28; 8 bases align to TRBD1. The CDR3 has 14 residues. With V trimmed by 2 bases and J by 5 bases, 4 bases remained unmatched. Germline-derived CDR1 and CDR2 are MDHEN and SYDVKM. CDR3 coding DNA: TGTGCCAGCAGTTTACAGGGGGCAGGGGAGACCCAGTACTTC. Residues: CASSLQGAGETQYF. Using reference TRBV28 and TRBJ2-5 for the parts outside the CDR3, the full variable domain is DVKVTQSSRYLVKRTGEKVFLECVQDMDHENMFWYRQDPGLGLRLIYFSYDVKMKEKGDIPEGYSVSREKKERFSLILESASTNQTSMYLCASSLQGAGETQYFGPGTRLLVL.

The chain uses TRBV27 and TRBJ2-3; no clear D gene. The CDR3 runs to 14 residues. Trimming shortened V by 10 bases and J by 4 bases, and 18 bases separated the two germline ends. Germline assignment: CDR1 MNHEY and CDR2 SMNVEV (reference sequence). DNA for the CDR3: TGTGCCACCGCCTTTGGGTTCTATTCAGATACGCAGTATTTT. It yields the protein CATAFGFYSDTQYF.

This clone came up once. This chain joins TRBV28 and TRBJ1-5; 9 bases match TRBD1. The CDR3 runs 14 residues. Germline-derived CDR1 and CDR2 are MDHEN and SYDVKM. V was clipped by 5 bases and J by 6 bases; unmatched bases: 5. This CDR3 is CASSGRDRVQPQHF. The CDR3 DNA is TGTGCCAGCAGTGGACGGGACAGGGTTCAGCCCCAGCATTTT.

The CDR3 is CASSTNGQGVDTQYF. CDR3 sequence (DNA): TGCGCCAGCAGCACCAACGGACAGGGCGTCGATACGCAGTATTTT. This rearrangement joins TRBV5-1 to TRBJ2-3; TRBD1 matches 8 bases. The CDR3 covers 15 residues. V lost 4 bases and J lost 6; bases outside the gene matches: 10. Germline V gene lookup returns CDR1 SGHRS and CDR2 YFSETQ.

The chain employs TRBV28 and TRBJ2-5, with D possibly matching TRBD2 (5 bases). The germline V and J ends were trimmed by 4 bases and 1 base, with 10 bases remaining between them. Germline CDR1 and CDR2: MDHEN and SYDVKM. The CDR3 is 14 residues long. For the CDR3, the DNA is TGTGCCAGCAGTTCGGGAAGGATCCAAGAGACCCAGTACTTC. The encoded protein is CASSSGRIQETQYF.

This chain's CDR3 is CASSTGQDAYEQYF. The DNA for the CDR3 is TGTGCCAGCAGCACCGGACAGGATGCTTACGAGCAGTACTTC. This sequence joins TRBV5-4 and TRBJ2-7; the match to TRBD1 covers 7 bases. Germline-derived CDR1 and CDR2 are SGHNT and YYREEE (reference sequence). There are 14 residues in the CDR3. V lost 4 bases to trimming and J lost 4 bases; unmatched junction nucleotides: 8. Full variable domain (outside the CDR3, taken from reference TRBV5-4 and TRBJ2-7): ETGVTQSPTHLIKTRGQQVTLRCSSQSGHNTVSWYQQALGQGPQFIFQYYREEENGRGNFPPRFSGLQFPNYSSELNVNALELDDSALYLCASSTGQDAYEQYFGPGTRLTVT.

The gene calls are TRBV6-5 and TRBJ1-1; D unresolved. The germline V gene encodes CDR1 MNHEY and CDR2 SVGAGI. V gave up 5 bases and J gave up 6 bases, with 7 bases separating them. The CDR3 spans 11 residues. The CDR3 DNA follows: TGTGCCAGCAGTGATGGCCCTGAAGCTTTCTTT. Its protein is CASSDGPEAFF.

This chain uses TRBV7-9 with TRBJ2-1; no clear D gene. V shed 4 bases and J shed 3 bases, with 13 bases lying between them. The CDR3 has 15 residues. Per germline, CDR1 SEHNR and CDR2 FQNEAQ (reference sequence). The CDR3 region has the DNA TGTGCCAGCAGCTCAACCCTAGTGGGCTACAATGAGCAGTTCTTC. As protein: CASSSTLVGYNEQFF.

CDR3 nucleotides: TGCGCCAGCAGCGGGACAGGGAGGGAGCTGTTTTTT. Encoded protein: CASSGTGRELFF. The genes are TRBV5-1 and TRBJ2-2; 9 bases agree with TRBD1. This CDR3 is 12 amino acids long. Germline V gives CDR1 SGHRS, CDR2 YFSETQ. V gave up 4 bases and J gave up 9 bases; unmatched junction bases: 1.